These 25 T cell receptor beta chains were sequenced from one sample in a study of blood T cells in healthy people across ages. The use of a sample-barcoded 5' primer and a J-beta primer mix characterized a second PCR of about 7 to 12 cycles. TCRdb recomputed calls from the 5' RACE reads with MiXCR, one row per CDR3 protein. The data show roughly 900,000 distinct CDR3 sequences, around 48% seen once. Sequencing input: blood. These receptors originate from a man in his thirties or forties in good health.

This clonotype was observed a single time. J is TRBJ1-4 and V is TRBV5-1; D is unresolved. Germline V CDR1 and CDR2: SGHRS, YFSETQ. Between the trimmed V and J ends, which lost 4 bases and 5 bases, there was a span of 18 bases. The CDR3 runs 16 residues. In DNA, the CDR3 is TGCGCCAGCAGCACTATGCCCGGGCGCCCAAATGAAAAACTGTTTTTT. Protein: CASSTMPGRPNEKLFF.

This clonotype turned up a few times. This chain links TRBV28 with TRBJ1-2; the D is unclear. The germline CDR1 and CDR2 sequences are MDHEN and SYDVKM. V lost 4 bases to trimming and J lost 4 bases, with 7 bases between them. This CDR3 has 12 residues. The CDR3 sequence is CASSSPGYGYTF. The CDR3 coding sequence is TGTGCCAGCAGTTCCCCGGGCTATGGCTACACCTTC.

The V gene is TRBV7-2, the J gene TRBJ2-7; TRBD2 aligns across 14 bases. The J segment lost 2 bases and the V segment lost 2 bases, leaving 2 bases of the junction unmatched. Germline values: CDR1 SGHTA, CDR2 FQGNSA. The CDR3 totals 16 residues. Here the CDR3 DNA reads TGTGCCAGCAGCTTAACGGGACTAGCGGGGGCCTACGAGCAGTACTTC. It codes for CASSLTGLAGAYEQYF. Complete variable domain (other parts from reference TRBV7-2 and TRBJ2-7): GAGVSQSPSNKVTEKGKDVELRCDPISGHTALYWYRQSLGQGLEFLIYFQGNSAPDKSGLPSDRFSAERTGGSVSTLTIQRTQQEDSAVYLCASSLTGLAGAYEQYFGPGTRLTVT.

This clonotype was observed a handful of times. The chain recombines TRBV20-1 with TRBJ2-7; 8 bases map to TRBD1. The CDR3 loop spans 14 amino acids. Germline CDR1 reads DFQATT; CDR2 reads SNEGSKA (reference sequence). Trimming took 0 bases from V and 7 from J; bases not matched to a gene: 8. Here the CDR3 DNA reads TGCAGTGCTAGAGATGGCCAGGGGGCGGAAGAGCAGTACTTC. Amino acids: CSARDGQGAEEQYF.

The chain links TRBV18 to TRBJ2-7; 8 bases are a match to TRBD1. The CDR3 length is 13 residues. V shed 6 bases and J 3 bases; nucleotides not matched to a gene: 4. Germline loops: CDR1 KGHSH, CDR2 LQKENI. For the CDR3, the DNA is TGTGCCAGCTCGGGCGGGACAGGCTACGAGCAGTACTTC. Translating gives CASSGGTGYEQYF.

The chain links TRBV7-9 to TRBJ1-1; D is undetermined. CDR3 length: 16 amino acids. The germline V gene has CDR1 SEHNR and CDR2 FQNEAQ (reference sequence). Trimming removed 1 base from V and 1 base from J, with 13 bases in between. Written as DNA, the CDR3 is TGTGCCAGCAGCTTAGTAGACGCGGGCTGGAACACTGAAGCTTTCTTT. It yields the protein CASSLVDAGWNTEAFF.

This clonotype was seen repeatedly, ten times or more. CDR3 residues: CASSLVSGQGKLFF. CDR3 DNA: TGTGCCAGCAGTTTAGTGTCGGGACAGGGAAAACTGTTTTTT. The J gene is TRBJ1-4, the V gene TRBV12-3 or TRBV12-4; TRBD1 matches 9 bases. V was pared by 1 base and J by 10 bases, with 4 bases of the junction left unmatched. This CDR3 has 14 amino acids.

The sample holds many counts of this clonotype. The CDR3 coding sequence is TGTGCCAGCAGTTATAGCGGGGCCTCGAACACCGGGGAGCTGTTTTTT. It is translated as CASSYSGASNTGELFF. The chain carries TRBV6-5 and TRBJ2-2, with 8 bases aligning to TRBD2. CDR3 length equals 16 residues. After removal of 3 bases from V and 0 bases from J, the junction contained 3 bases not matched to a gene. Germline CDR1 and CDR2: MNHEY and SVGAGI.

A single count supports this clonotype. This sequence joins TRBV7-9 and TRBJ1-4; D gene uncertain. Trimming removed 11 bases at V and 8 bases at J, with 15 bases between. CDR1 and CDR2 (germline): SEHNR, FQNEAQ (reference sequence). This CDR3 is 12 amino acids long. The CDR3 protein is CALNRDNEKLFF. The CDR3 DNA reads TGTGCCCTAAACAGAGATAACGAAAAACTGTTTTTT.

This chain joins TRBV12-3 or TRBV12-4 and TRBJ2-3; D is unresolved. Between the trimmed V and J ends, which lost 5 bases and 4 bases, there was a span of 10 bases. CDR3 length equals 13 residues. This chain's CDR3 is CASSRVRPDTQYF. Written as DNA, the CDR3 is TGTGCCAGCAGTAGGGTGCGCCCAGATACGCAGTATTTT.

This sequence joins TRBV10-3 and TRBJ2-3; 15 bases align to TRBD2. The CDR3 consists of 17 residues. Trimming took 6 bases from V and 2 from J; bases not matched to a gene: 6. Germline CDR1 is ENHRY and CDR2 is SYGVKD. CDR3 sequence reads: CAIRPGLAGGNTDTQYF. In DNA form, the CDR3 reads TGTGCCATCAGGCCGGGACTAGCGGGGGGAAACACAGATACGCAGTATTTT.

Regarding this clonotype: A much larger clonotype is one base distant, so this may be a read error. The V and J genes are TRBV2 and TRBJ2-1, with 7 bases matching TRBD1. The CDR3 has 13 residues. CDR1 and CDR2 from the germline V gene are SNHLY and FYNNEI. This chain's CDR3 is CAGSESYRGEQFF. The CDR3 DNA reads TGTGCCGGCAGTGAATCTTACAGGGGCGAGCAGTTCTTC.

The rearrangement links TRBV7-9 to TRBJ2-7; tentatively, D is TRBD2 (6 bases). V was trimmed by 8 bases and J by 4 bases, leaving 21 bases between them. Germline values: CDR1 SEHNR, CDR2 FQNEAQ (reference sequence). CDR3 length equals 15 residues. The CDR3 sequence is CASSKGDSNPYEQYF. The CDR3, as DNA: TGTGCCAGCTCGAAAGGGGACTCCAACCCTTACGAGCAGTACTTC.

The chain is built from TRBV4-1 and TRBJ2-7; weak D call: TRBD1 (6 bases). The CDR3 is 16 amino acids. Germline CDR1 and CDR2: MGHRA and YSYEKL. The V end was cut by 0 bases, the J end by 2 bases, with 14 bases between. The CDR3 sequence: CASSQDQGHGTYEQYF. For the CDR3, the DNA is TGCGCCAGCAGCCAAGATCAGGGGCACGGTACCTACGAGCAGTACTTC.

This clonotype was seen more than once but under ten times. The CDR3 DNA reads TGTGCCAGCAGTATCCGTTCCTCAGGCCACGAGCAGTACTTC. Translated, it gives CASSIRSSGHEQYF. The rearrangement uses TRBV28 and TRBJ2-7; D gene uncertain. Germline CDR1 reads MDHEN; CDR2 reads SYDVKM. V was shortened by 5 bases and J by 5 bases, with 16 bases between the two germline ends. CDR3 length equals 14 residues. Using reference TRBV28 and TRBJ2-7 for the parts outside the CDR3, the full variable domain is DVKVTQSSRYLVKRTGEKVFLECVQDMDHENMFWYRQDPGLGLRLIYFSYDVKMKEKGDIPEGYSVSREKKERFSLILESASTNQTSMYLCASSIRSSGHEQYFGPGTRLTVT.

This chain links TRBV6-2 or TRBV6-3 with TRBJ2-1; 8 nucleotides match TRBD2. Germline CDR1 is MNHEY and CDR2 is SVGEGT. This CDR3 spans 14 amino acids. V was pared by 3 bases and J by 8 bases, with 6 bases of the junction left unmatched. The CDR3 is CASSYLAGYDEQFF. DNA of the CDR3: TGTGCCAGCAGTTATTTAGCGGGATATGATGAGCAGTTCTTC.

V is TRBV28 and J is TRBJ2-3; 8 nucleotides line up with TRBD1. This CDR3 contains 15 residues. After removal of 1 base from V and 4 bases from J, the junction contained 4 bases not matched to a gene. CDR1 and CDR2 from the germline V gene are MDHEN and SYDVKM. The CDR3 nucleotides are TGTGCCAGCAGTTTATTTGGACAGGGACCAGATACGCAGTATTTT. Amino acids: CASSLFGQGPDTQYF.

V gene TRBV2 combines with J gene TRBJ2-3, with D possibly TRBD1 on 5 matching bases. CDR3 size: 12 residues. V lost 8 bases and J lost 6, with 12 bases in between. Germline values: CDR1 SNHLY, CDR2 FYNNEI. CDR3 bases: TGTGCCAGCCAGATCAGGGCCGATACGCAGTATTTT. Translating it yields CASQIRADTQYF.

J is TRBJ2-5 and V is TRBV7-8; no clear D gene. Germline-derived CDR1 and CDR2 are SGHVS and FQNEAQ. CDR3 size: 15 residues. The germline V and J ends were trimmed by 0 bases and 3 bases, with 11 bases remaining between them. The CDR3 DNA reads as TGTGCCAGCAGCTTAGCGGGATCAGTAAAAGAGACCCAGTACTTC. Translating it yields CASSLAGSVKETQYF.

The chain has TRBV20-1 and TRBJ2-7, with a weak D call TRBD2 (6 bases). With 0 bases removed from V and 6 bases from J, the gap between germline ends came to 21 bases. This CDR3 is built from 16 residues. Per germline, CDR1 DFQATT and CDR2 SNEGSKA (reference sequence). The CDR3 DNA reads as TGCAGTGCTAGAGATCGAGACAGCCTAGCGTACTGCGAGCAGTACTTC. It specifies CSARDRDSLAYCEQYF.

The J gene is TRBJ2-7, the V gene TRBV7-6; TRBD2 agrees at 11 bases. V was pared by 1 base and J by 0 bases, with 8 bases of the junction left unmatched. The germline CDR1 and CDR2 sequences are SGHVS and FNYEAQ. The CDR3 spans 18 residues. CDR3 DNA sequence: TGTGCCAGCAGCTTAGACCTAGCGGGGGGACGGAGCTCCTACGAGCAGTACTTC. It is translated as CASSLDLAGGRSSYEQYF.

The chain uses TRBV2 and TRBJ2-3, with 10 positions matching TRBD2. The CDR3 totals 15 residues. Germline V CDR1 and CDR2: SNHLY, FYNNEI. Trimming cost V 5 bases and J 4 bases; bases outside gene matches: 6. CDR3 DNA sequence: TGTGCCAGCAGTACTAGCGGGGCCCGCTCAGATACGCAGTATTTT. Protein: CASSTSGARSDTQYF.

Worth noting for this clonotype: This sequence may be a read error, since a much larger clone differs from it by one base. V and J are TRBV10-3 and TRBJ2-3; 8 bases fit TRBD1. The CDR3 is 16 amino acids. Unmatched junction bases numbered 9, after V lost 5 bases and J lost 2 bases. Germline loops: CDR1 ENHRY, CDR2 SYGVKD. DNA for the CDR3: TGTGCCATCAGTAGACCCGGGACAGGCACCACAGATACGCAGTATTTT. This translates into CAISRPGTGTTDTQYF.

This clonotype occurred a few times. The V gene is TRBV18, the J gene TRBJ2-7; D not certain. Trimming left V 2 bases short and J 0 bases short, with 11 bases between. The CDR3 sequence is 15 residues long. Germline CDR1 KGHSH, CDR2 LQKENI. The CDR3, as DNA: TGTGCCAGCTCACCAGACTTCAGGAGCTCCTACGAGCAGTACTTC. Its translation: CASSPDFRSSYEQYF.

This rearrangement joins TRBV15 to TRBJ2-7; D perhaps matches TRBD2 (5 bases). The J call is in doubt because the DNA end fits TRBJ2-5 better. Per germline, CDR1 LNHNV and CDR2 YYDKDF (reference sequence). The CDR3 extends over 15 amino acids. This chain's CDR3 is CATSRVGEYQETQYF. CDR3 DNA sequence: TGTGCCACCAGCAGAGTGGGAGAGTACCAAGAGACCCAGTACTTC.